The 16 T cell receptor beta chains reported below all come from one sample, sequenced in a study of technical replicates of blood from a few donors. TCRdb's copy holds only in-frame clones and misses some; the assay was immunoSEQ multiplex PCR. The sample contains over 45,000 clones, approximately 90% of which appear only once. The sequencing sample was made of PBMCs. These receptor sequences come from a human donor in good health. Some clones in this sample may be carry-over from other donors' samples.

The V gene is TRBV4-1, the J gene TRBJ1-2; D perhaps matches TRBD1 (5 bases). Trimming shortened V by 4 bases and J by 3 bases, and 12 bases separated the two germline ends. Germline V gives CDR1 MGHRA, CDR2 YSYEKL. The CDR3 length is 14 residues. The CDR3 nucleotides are TGCGCCAGCAGCCCCTTCGGGGGGTACTATGGCTACACCTTC. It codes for CASSPFGGYYGYTF.

CDR3 in amino acids: CASSPGQGEGYTF. In nucleotides, the CDR3 is TGTGCCAGCTCACCCGGACAGGGGGAAGGCTACACCTTC. The chain couples TRBV18 to TRBJ1-2; 10 bases fit TRBD1. V dropped 3 bases and J dropped 8; count of bases not matched to a gene: 3. Germline V gene lookup returns CDR1 KGHSH and CDR2 LQKENI. The CDR3 extends over 13 amino acids.

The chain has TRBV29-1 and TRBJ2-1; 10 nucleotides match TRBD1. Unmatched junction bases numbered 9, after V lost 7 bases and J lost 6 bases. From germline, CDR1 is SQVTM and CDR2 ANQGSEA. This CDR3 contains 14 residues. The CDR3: CSGITGQGSNEQFF. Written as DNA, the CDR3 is TGCAGCGGCATCACGGGACAGGGGAGCAATGAGCAGTTCTTC.

For the CDR3, the DNA is TGTGCCAGCTCAGCAGGGGAGAATCAGCCCCAGCATTTT. Protein: CASSAGENQPQHF. V and J are TRBV18 and TRBJ1-5; a weak D match, TRBD1 (6 bases). Trimming pared 5 bases from V and 4 bases from J, leaving 9 bases between. This CDR3 has 13 amino acids. Germline V gives CDR1 KGHSH, CDR2 LQKENI.

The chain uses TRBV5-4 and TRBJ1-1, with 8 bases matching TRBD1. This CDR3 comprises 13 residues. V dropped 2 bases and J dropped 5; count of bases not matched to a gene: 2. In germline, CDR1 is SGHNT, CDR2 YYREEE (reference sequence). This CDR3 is CASSFTGGTEAFF. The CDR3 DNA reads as TGTGCCAGCAGCTTCACAGGGGGAACTGAAGCTTTCTTT. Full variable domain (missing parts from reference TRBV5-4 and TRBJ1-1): ETGVTQSPTHLIKTRGQQVTLRCSSQSGHNTVSWYQQALGQGPQFIFQYYREEENGRGNFPPRFSGLQFPNYSSELNVNALELDDSALYLCASSFTGGTEAFFGQGTRLTVV.

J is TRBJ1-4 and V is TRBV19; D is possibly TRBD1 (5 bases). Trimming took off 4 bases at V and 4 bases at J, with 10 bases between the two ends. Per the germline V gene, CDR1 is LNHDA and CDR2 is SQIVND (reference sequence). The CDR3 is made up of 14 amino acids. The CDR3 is CASSTGRINEKLFF. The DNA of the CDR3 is TGTGCCAGTAGTACAGGGCGAATTAATGAAAAACTGTTTTTT.

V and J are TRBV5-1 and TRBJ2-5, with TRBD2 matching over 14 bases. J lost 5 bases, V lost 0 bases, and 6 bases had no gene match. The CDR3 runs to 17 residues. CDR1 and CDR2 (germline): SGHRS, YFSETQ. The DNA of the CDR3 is TGCGCCAGCAGCTTGGCCGGGACTAGCGGGGGTGGTGAGACCCAGTACTTC. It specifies CASSLAGTSGGGETQYF.

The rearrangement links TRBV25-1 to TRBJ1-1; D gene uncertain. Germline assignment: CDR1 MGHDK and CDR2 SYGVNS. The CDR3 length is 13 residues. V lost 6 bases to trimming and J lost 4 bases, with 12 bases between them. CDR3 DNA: TGTGCCAGCAGCCCTTTATATAGCACTGAAGCTTTCTTT. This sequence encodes CASSPLYSTEAFF.

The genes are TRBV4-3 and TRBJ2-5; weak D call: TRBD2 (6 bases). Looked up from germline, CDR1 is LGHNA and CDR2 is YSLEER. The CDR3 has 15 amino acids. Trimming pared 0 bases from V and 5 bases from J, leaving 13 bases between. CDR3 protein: CASSQDGEGRETQYF. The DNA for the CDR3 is TGCGCCAGCAGCCAAGATGGCGAGGGGAGGGAGACCCAGTACTTC.

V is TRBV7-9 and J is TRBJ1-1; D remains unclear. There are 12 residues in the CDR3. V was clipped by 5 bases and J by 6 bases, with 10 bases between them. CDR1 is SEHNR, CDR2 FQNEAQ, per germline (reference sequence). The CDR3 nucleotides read TGTGCCAGCAGCCCCATGGGCCCTGAAGCTTTCTTT. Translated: CASSPMGPEAFF. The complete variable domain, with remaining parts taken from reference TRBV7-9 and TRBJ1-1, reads DTGVSQNPRHKITKRGQNVTFRCDPISEHNRLYWYRQTLGQGPEFLTYFQNEAQLEKSRLLSDRFSAERPKGSFSTLEIQRTEQGDSAMYLCASSPMGPEAFFGQGTRLTVV.

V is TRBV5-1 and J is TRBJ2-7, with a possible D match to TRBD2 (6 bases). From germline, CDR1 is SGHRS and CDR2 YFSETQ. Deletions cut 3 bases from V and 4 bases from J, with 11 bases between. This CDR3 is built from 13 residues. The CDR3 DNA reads TGCGCCAGCAGCTCCGGGGGTCAGTACGAGCAGTACTTC. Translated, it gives CASSSGGQYEQYF.

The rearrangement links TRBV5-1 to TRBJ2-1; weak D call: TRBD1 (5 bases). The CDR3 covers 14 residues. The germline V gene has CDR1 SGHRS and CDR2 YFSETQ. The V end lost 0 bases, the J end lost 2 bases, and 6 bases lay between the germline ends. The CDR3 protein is CASSLEQAYNEQFF. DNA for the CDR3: TGCGCCAGCAGCTTGGAACAGGCCTACAATGAGCAGTTCTTC.

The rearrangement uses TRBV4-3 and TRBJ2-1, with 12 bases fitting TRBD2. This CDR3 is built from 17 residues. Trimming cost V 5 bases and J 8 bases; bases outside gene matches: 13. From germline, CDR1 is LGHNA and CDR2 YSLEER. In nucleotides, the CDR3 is TGCGCCAGCAGCGCCCAGATTCTAGCGGGAGGGGGTGATGAGCAGTTCTTC. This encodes CASSAQILAGGGDEQFF.

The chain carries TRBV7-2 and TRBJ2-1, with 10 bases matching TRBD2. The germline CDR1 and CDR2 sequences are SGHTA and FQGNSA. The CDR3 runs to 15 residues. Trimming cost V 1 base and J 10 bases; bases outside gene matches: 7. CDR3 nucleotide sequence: TGTGCCAGCAGCTTAGAACTAGCGGGATCTGAGGAGCAGTTCTTC. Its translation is CASSLELAGSEEQFF.

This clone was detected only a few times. The CDR3 protein is CASSELLGTGAYGYTF. Here the CDR3 DNA reads TGTGCCAGCAGTGAACTTTTAGGGACAGGGGCGTATGGCTACACCTTC. The chain recombines TRBV6-1 with TRBJ1-2, with TRBD1 matching 10 bases. CDR1 and CDR2 (germline): MNHNS, SASEGT. The junction had 8 bases not matched to a gene; V was cut back by 2 bases and J by 5 bases. The CDR3 contains 16 residues.

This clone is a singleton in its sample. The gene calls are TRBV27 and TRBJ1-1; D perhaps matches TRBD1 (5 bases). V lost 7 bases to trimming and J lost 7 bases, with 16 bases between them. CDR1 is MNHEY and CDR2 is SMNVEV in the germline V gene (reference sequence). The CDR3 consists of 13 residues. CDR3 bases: TGTGCCAGCAACGGGGGAGGGTATGGTGAAGCTTTCTTT. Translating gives CASNGGGYGEAFF.